This TCR beta chain was recorded in a study of CD4 T cells in relation to SARS-CoV-2 and coronaviruses. Germline-derived CDR1 and CDR2 are GTSNPN and SVGIG (reference sequence). V gave up 8 bases and J gave up 1 base; unmatched junction bases: 10. This CDR3 spans 14 amino acids. Whole-study findings and limits: Memory recall responses, not primary responses primed in culture, are what the assay detects.

Generated by immunoSEQ multiplex PCR, the TCRdb table keeps only in-frame clones and is missing some. The data hold 50,000 to 70,000 clones, with roughly 94% observed a single time. With respect to this clone: Its antigen is unidentified.

The receptor comes from an adult with COVID-19. The gene calls are TRBV30 and TRBJ2-7; 8 bases map to TRBD1. Sample: naive CD4+ T cells from PBMCs. As for subset: naive CD4+ T cells isolated by negative enrichment. CDR3 sequence (DNA): TGTGCCGGAATGGACAGGGTCTATTCCTACGAGCAGTACTTC. Amino acids: CAGMDRVYSYEQYF. The whole variable domain, remainder taken from reference TRBV30 and TRBJ2-7, is SQTIHQWPATLVQPVGSPLSLECTVEGTSNPNLYWYRQAAGRGLQLLFYSVGIGQISSEVPQNLSASRPQDRQFILSSKKLLLSDSGFYLCAGMDRVYSYEQYFGPGTRLTVT.